This T cell receptor beta chain originates from a study of blood T cells in healthy people across ages. Study-wide results and caveats: Higher diversity and more naive CD4+ cells were features of long-lived donors, compared to aged donors. The fall in TCR beta diversity per million T cells was roughly linear with age. PBMCs were not sorted, which prevented a conclusive comparison of naive versus antigen-experienced cells.

Regarding this clonotype: Its antigen is not known.

Primers used in a second PCR of roughly 6 to 12 cycles were a sample-barcoded 5' primer and a J-beta primer mix. TCRdb fed the 5' RACE reads into MiXCR, producing one record per CDR3 protein. The profile shows 650,000 to 700,000 distinct CDR3 sequences, about 30% of them singletons. Individuals who donated were healthy Caucasians from Russia aged about 6 to 100. Per germline, CDR1 SEHNR and CDR2 FQNEAQ (reference sequence). V was clipped by 4 bases and J by 10 bases; unmatched bases: 13. This CDR3 contains 15 residues. The rearrangement links TRBV7-9 to TRBJ1-1; 9 nucleotides align to TRBD1. This TCR was sampled from an elderly woman in good health. The sample taken for sequencing was blood. Written as DNA, the CDR3 is TGTGCCAGCAGCTCCAACAGGGGGCGATTAGAGGGAGCTTTCTTT. It codes for CASSSNRGRLEGAFF.